The clone carrying this T cell receptor (beta chain) was observed a few times. What it binds is not known. The CDR3 has 11 amino acids. Germline V lookup: CDR1 LGHDT, CDR2 YNNKEL (reference sequence). V was pared by 2 bases and J by 7 bases, with 5 bases between. The record originates from a study of T cells in Graves' hyperthyroidism and ophthalmopathy. Turning to the study itself: The blood sample was taken at first diagnosis, before treatment began. Findings of the study overall: Stable hyperthyroidism and ophthalmopathy were separated using 13 V-J signatures.

From RNA transcripts, TCR beta CDR3 regions were amplified. RT-PCR in the first round (using the HTBI primer set) targeted the TCR CDR3. TCRdb passed the multiplex PCR reads through MiXCR, listing each CDR3 protein once. The sample lists around 690,000 distinct CDR3 sequences, 15% to 20% occurring once. The TCR comes from a man aged 50-60 years with Graves' hyperthyroidism. The specimen sequenced was blood. The chain employs TRBV3-1 and TRBJ2-5; no clear D. The CDR3 sequence is CASSQIRTQYF. CDR3 nucleotide sequence: TGTGCCAGCAGCCAAATTCGGACCCAGTACTTC.